A selection of T cell receptor beta chains follows, all from one sample in a study of shared clonotypes between healthy human individuals. Sequencing used immunoSEQ multiplex PCR; TCRdb keeps in-frame clones, though not all of them. The sample includes roughly 2,000,000 clones, 85% to 95% seen only once; the top ten take around 1.8%. The sequenced material came from naive CD8+ T cells from PBMCs. The receptors come from a man younger than 30 in good health. Some clones in this sample may be carry-over from other donors' samples. Both conserved end residues are part of each CDR3. Each record gives: J gene, V gene, D gene, CDR3 DNA, CDR3 protein. D genes are given only for firm matches.

TRBJ2-7 TRBV30 NA TGTGCCTGGAGTGTAGGGGCTTCTTTGGACGAGCAGTACTTC CAWSVGASLDEQYF
TRBJ2-1 TRBV19 NA TGTGCCAGTAGTTGGCAAAAGGGGAATGAGCAGTTCTTC CASSWQKGNEQFF
TRBJ2-7 TRBV27 NA TGTGCCAGCAGTTGGGGCCGCTTATACGAGCAGTACTTC CASSWGRLYEQYF
TRBJ2-7 TRBV4-1 TRBD1 TGCGCCAGCAGCCAGCAAAACACCGGGACAGGAGGAGGCTACGAGCAGTACTTC CASSQQNTGTGGGYEQYF
TRBJ2-7 TRBV7-9 NA TGTGCCAGCAGCTTAGTCTTGTGGGAACGCTCCTACGAGCAGTACTTC CASSLVLWERSYEQYF
TRBJ2-5 TRBV5-6 NA TGTGCCAGCAGCTTGGGTATGACAGGACTCCAAGAGACCCAGTACTTC CASSLGMTGLQETQYF
TRBJ1-1 TRBV4-3 NA TGCGCCAGCAGCCTCGGACGGGCTCACACTGAAGCTTTCTTT CASSLGRAHTEAFF
TRBJ2-3 TRBV13 NA TGTGCCAGCAGCTTAGGTGAGACCACAGGGATCCAGCAGGATACGCAGTATTTT CASSLGETTGIQQDTQYF
TRBJ2-3 TRBV5-1 NA TGCGCCAGCAGCTCTCTTCTTGAGTTGGGAGATACGCAGTATTTT CASSSLLELGDTQYF
TRBJ1-5 TRBV7-2 NA TGTGCCAGCAGCCCAGTTGGTGCTCGGCAGCCCCAGCATTTT CASSPVGARQPQHF
TRBJ2-2 TRBV29-1 TRBD1 TGCAGTGTAATGGGACAGGGGATCACCGGGGAGCTGTTTTTT CSVMGQGITGELFF